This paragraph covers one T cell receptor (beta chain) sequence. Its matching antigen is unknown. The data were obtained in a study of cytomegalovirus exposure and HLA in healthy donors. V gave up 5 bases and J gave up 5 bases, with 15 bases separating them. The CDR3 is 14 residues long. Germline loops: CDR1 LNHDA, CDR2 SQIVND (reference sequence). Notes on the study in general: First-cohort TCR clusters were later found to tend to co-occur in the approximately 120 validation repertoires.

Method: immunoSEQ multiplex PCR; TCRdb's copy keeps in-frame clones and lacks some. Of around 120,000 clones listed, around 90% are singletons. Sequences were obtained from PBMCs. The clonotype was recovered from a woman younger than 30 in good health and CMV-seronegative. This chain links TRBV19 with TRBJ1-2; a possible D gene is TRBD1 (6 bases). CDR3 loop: CASSQIQGLYGYTF. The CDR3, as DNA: TGTGCCAGTAGTCAAATCCAGGGGTTGTATGGCTACACCTTC.